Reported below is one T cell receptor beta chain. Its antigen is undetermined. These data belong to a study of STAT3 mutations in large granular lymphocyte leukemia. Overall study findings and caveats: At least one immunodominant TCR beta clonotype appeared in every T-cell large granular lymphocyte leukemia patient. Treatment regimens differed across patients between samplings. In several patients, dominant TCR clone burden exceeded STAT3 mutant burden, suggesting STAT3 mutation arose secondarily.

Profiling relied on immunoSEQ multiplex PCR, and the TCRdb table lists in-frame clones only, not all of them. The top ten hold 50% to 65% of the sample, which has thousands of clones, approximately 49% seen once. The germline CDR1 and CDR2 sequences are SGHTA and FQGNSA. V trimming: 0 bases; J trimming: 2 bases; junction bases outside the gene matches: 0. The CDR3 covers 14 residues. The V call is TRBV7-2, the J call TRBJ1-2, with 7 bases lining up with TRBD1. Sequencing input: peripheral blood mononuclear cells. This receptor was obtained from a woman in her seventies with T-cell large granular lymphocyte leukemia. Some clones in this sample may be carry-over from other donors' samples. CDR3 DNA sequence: TGTGCCAGCAGCTTAGCGGACAGGAACTATGGCTACACCTTC. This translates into CASSLADRNYGYTF.